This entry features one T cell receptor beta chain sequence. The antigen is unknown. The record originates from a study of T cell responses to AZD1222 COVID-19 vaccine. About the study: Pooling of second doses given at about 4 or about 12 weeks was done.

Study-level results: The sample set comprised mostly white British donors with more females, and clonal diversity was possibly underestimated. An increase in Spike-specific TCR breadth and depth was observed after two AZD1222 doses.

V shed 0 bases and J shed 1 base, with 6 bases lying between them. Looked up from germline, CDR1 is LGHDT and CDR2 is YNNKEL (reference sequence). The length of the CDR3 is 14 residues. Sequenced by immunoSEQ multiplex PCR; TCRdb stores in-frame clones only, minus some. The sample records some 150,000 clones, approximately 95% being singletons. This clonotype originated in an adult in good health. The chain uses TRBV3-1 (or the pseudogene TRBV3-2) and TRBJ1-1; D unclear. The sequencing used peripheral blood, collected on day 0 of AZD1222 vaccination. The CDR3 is CASSQDWQNTEAFF. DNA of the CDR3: TGTGCCAGCAGCCAAGATTGGCAGAACACTGAAGCTTTCTTT.